This TCR beta chain was observed in a study of shared clonotypes between healthy human individuals. As for the study in general: A few men and a couple of women, aged 18 to 49, were donors. Overall study findings and caveats: Exclusively blood specimens were collected; tissue repertoires likely differ. Among donors, sharing of clonotypes was expected to be affected by sequencing depth.

Germline CDR1 and CDR2: GTSNPN and SVGIG (reference sequence). The CDR3 consists of 14 residues. V gave up 2 bases and J gave up 3 bases, with 14 bases separating them. Only Caucasian adults living in Nashville, Tennessee served as donors. Method: immunoSEQ multiplex PCR; TCRdb's copy keeps in-frame clones and lacks some. The sample comprises around 430,000 clones, 70% to 80% of which are singletons, and about 13% rests with the top ten. Worth noting for this clone: Its antigen is still unknown.

The TCR originated in a woman aged 40 to 55 in good health. Some clones in this sample may be carry-over from other donors' samples. The chain uses TRBV30 and TRBJ2-7; the D call may be TRBD1 or TRBD2 (5 bases each). The specimen was PBMCs. CDR3 sequence reads: CAWSLSKRGYEQYF. The CDR3, as DNA: TGTGCCTGGAGTCTCTCAAAGAGGGGCTACGAGCAGTACTTC.